What follows are 22 T cell receptor beta chains derived from one specimen sequenced in a study of T cell clones after liver transplantation. Method: immunoSEQ multiplex PCR; TCRdb's copy keeps in-frame clones and lacks some. The table includes roughly 56,000 clones, approximately 71% detected once. The sample was CD4+ T cells from blood, taken 52 to 60 months after liver transplant. The origin of the receptors is a human patient who received a liver transplant. Some of the T cells might come from the graft donor.

This clone turned up a few times. The chain carries TRBV28 and TRBJ1-2; 10 nucleotides agree with TRBD1. This CDR3 is 14 amino acids long. The V segment lost 6 bases and the J segment 2 bases; nucleotides outside the gene matches: 3. Germline lookup yields CDR1 MDHEN and CDR2 SYDVKM. The CDR3 DNA follows: TGTGCCAGCAGCCAGGGACAGGGGAACTATGGCTACACCTTC. Residues: CASSQGQGNYGYTF.

This clone was recorded a few times. This chain connects TRBV10-3 to TRBJ1-6; D perhaps matches TRBD1 (5 bases). Trimming removed 0 bases from V and 13 bases from J, with 13 bases in between. CDR1 and CDR2 (germline): ENHRY, SYGVKD. This CDR3 spans 14 amino acids. The CDR3 bases are TGTGCCATCAGTGAGTCGACGGGGGTTGGGCCCCTCCACTTT. Translation: CAISESTGVGPLHF.

The chain has TRBV5-4 and TRBJ1-3, with 8 bases that match TRBD1. Germline CDR1 reads SGHNT; CDR2 reads YYREEE (reference sequence). There are 18 residues in the CDR3. J lost 1 base, V lost 1 base, and 10 bases had no gene match. The CDR3 loop reads CASSLKSRTGGSGNTIYF. In nucleotides, the CDR3 is TGTGCCAGCAGCTTGAAGTCTCGAACAGGGGGGTCTGGAAACACCATATATTTT.

The chain couples TRBV5-5 to TRBJ2-4; perhaps TRBD2 as D (5 bases). The germline V gene has CDR1 SGHKS and CDR2 YYEKEE (reference sequence). The CDR3 is 16 amino acids. The V end lost 0 bases, the J end lost 3 bases, and 13 bases lay between the germline ends. The CDR3 coding sequence is TGTGCCAGCAGCTTGGTGGGTGGACGGGACAAAAACATTCAGTACTTC. Its protein is CASSLVGGRDKNIQYF. The variable domain in full, with the rest retrieved from reference TRBV5-5 and TRBJ2-4, is DAGVTQSPTHLIKTRGQQVTLRCSPISGHKSVSWYQQVLGQGPQFIFQYYEKEERGRGNFPDRFSARQFPNYSSELNVNALLLGDSALYLCASSLVGGRDKNIQYFGAGTRLSVL.

A remark on this clone: At one of its ends the junction is not consistent with the germline gene, which may arise from a read error. This chain connects TRBV30 to TRBJ1-2; D remains ambiguous. From germline, CDR1 is GTSNPN and CDR2 SVGIG (reference sequence). The CDR3 totals 13 residues. The CDR3 sequence: CAWTQREDYGYTF. CDR3 bases: TGTGCCTGGACCCAAAGGGAGGACTACGGCTACACCTTC.

The chain has TRBV5-4 and TRBJ1-6, with D possibly TRBD1 on 5 matching bases. This CDR3 spans 14 amino acids. Deletions cut 6 bases from V and 5 bases from J, with 12 bases between. The V gene's germline CDR1 is SGHNT and CDR2 YYREEE (reference sequence). CDR3 protein: CASTRGSNNSPLHF. The DNA for the CDR3 is TGTGCCAGCACCCGGGGGAGCAATAATTCACCCCTCCACTTT.

This chain links TRBV2 with TRBJ1-4; D unresolved. Germline CDR1 reads SNHLY; CDR2 reads FYNNEI. The CDR3 covers 14 residues. Trimming cost V 7 bases and J 5 bases, with 14 bases left between them. CDR3 region: CASNIGRLNEKLFF. The CDR3 DNA reads TGTGCCAGCAATATCGGGCGCTTGAATGAAAAACTGTTTTTT.

The V gene is TRBV30, the J gene TRBJ1-1; D gene uncertain. The V gene's germline CDR1 is GTSNPN and CDR2 SVGIG (reference sequence). Deletions cut 4 bases from V and 0 bases from J, with 9 bases between. This CDR3 contains 13 residues. The CDR3 region is CAWTGGVNTEAFF. The CDR3 DNA reads TGTGCCTGGACCGGTGGAGTGAACACTGAAGCTTTCTTT.

The genes are TRBV9 and TRBJ2-3, with D perhaps TRBD1 or TRBD2 (6 bases each). This CDR3 contains 14 residues. The V end was cut by 4 bases, the J end by 5 bases, with 14 bases between. From germline, CDR1 is SGDLS and CDR2 YYNGEE. The CDR3 DNA follows: TGTGCCAGCAGCTCAGCTCGGGGGCGAGATACGCAGTATTTT. It translates to CASSSARGRDTQYF.

In DNA, the CDR3 is TGTGCCAGCAGCATACAGGGTGGGGCCACTGAAGCTTTCTTT. Its translation: CASSIQGGATEAFF. V gene TRBV11-2 combines with J gene TRBJ1-1, with D tentatively TRBD1 (6 bases). Between the trimmed V and J ends, which lost 5 bases and 4 bases, there was a span of 14 bases. Germline V gene sequence: CDR1 SGHAT, CDR2 FQNNGV. This CDR3 has 14 amino acids.

J is TRBJ2-7 and V is TRBV28; 8 bases align to TRBD2. The V and J ends lost 7 bases and 3 bases, in that order; junction bases with no gene match: 8. Looked up from germline, CDR1 is MDHEN and CDR2 is SYDVKM. The CDR3 contains 14 residues. CDR3 sequence: CASTGGGHIYEQYF. The DNA for the CDR3 is TGTGCCAGCACGGGGGGGGGACATATCTACGAGCAGTACTTC.

The rearrangement links TRBV7-2 to TRBJ2-2; D is uncertain. This CDR3 has 15 amino acids. Germline V gene lookup returns CDR1 SGHTA and CDR2 FQGNSA. Trimming removed 3 bases at V and 4 bases at J, with 12 bases between. CDR3 DNA sequence: TGTGCCAGCAGCTTGTGGCGGACCAGCACCGGGGAGCTGTTTTTT. Protein sequence: CASSLWRTSTGELFF.

The chain has TRBV5-6 and TRBJ2-7; possible D gene TRBD1, 6 bases. The germline V and J ends were trimmed by 4 bases and 6 bases, with 11 bases remaining between them. The CDR3 totals 12 residues. Germline assignment: CDR1 SGHDT and CDR2 YYEEEE. CDR3 DNA sequence: TGTGCCAGCAGCGCCGACAGGCTCGAGCAGTACTTC. Protein sequence: CASSADRLEQYF.

This chain links TRBV4-1 with TRBJ2-2, with D possibly TRBD1 on 5 matching bases. Germline V CDR1 and CDR2: MGHRA, YSYEKL. V lost 8 bases to trimming and J lost 7 bases, with 20 bases between them. The CDR3 covers 15 residues. The CDR3 nucleotides read TGCGCCAGCCTACCCCGGGCAGGGCAAGACGGGGAGCTGTTTTTT. Translation gives CASLPRAGQDGELFF.

DNA for the CDR3: TGTGCCAGTAGTTTACCGGGACTGCAAGAGACCCAGTACTTC. Translated, it gives CASSLPGLQETQYF. The chain recombines TRBV19 with TRBJ2-5, with a tentative D call TRBD2 (6 bases). V was clipped by 5 bases and J by 2 bases, with 12 bases between them. This CDR3 contains 14 residues. Germline CDR1 LNHDA, CDR2 SQIVND (reference sequence). Supplemented by reference TRBV19 and TRBJ2-5, the full variable domain reads DGGITQSPKYLFRKEGQNVTLSCEQNLNHDAMYWYRQDPGQGLRLIYYSQIVNDFQKGDIAEGYSVSREKKESFPLTVTSAQKNPTAFYLCASSLPGLQETQYFGPGTRLLVL.

V is TRBV19 and J is TRBJ2-1; TRBD1 aligns across 7 bases. V shed 4 bases, J shed 9 bases, and the junction held 9 bases outside the gene matches. This CDR3 has 14 residues. CDR1 and CDR2 from the germline V gene are LNHDA and SQIVND (reference sequence). For the CDR3, the DNA is TGTGCCAGTAGTACTCCTAACAGGGGAGCTGAGCAGTTCTTC. It translates to CASSTPNRGAEQFF.

The V call is TRBV18, the J call TRBJ1-4; 7 bases match TRBD1. J lost 10 bases, V lost 3 bases, and 11 bases had no gene match. The CDR3 loop spans 15 amino acids. Germline assignment: CDR1 KGHSH and CDR2 LQKENI. CDR3 in DNA: TGTGCCAGCTCACCGACGGTTACAGGGGAGGGAAAACTGTTTTTT. Translated: CASSPTVTGEGKLFF.

The chain combines TRBV6-6 with TRBJ1-1; 7 bases fit TRBD1. Trimming cost V 6 bases and J 1 base; bases outside gene matches: 5. This CDR3 is built from 14 residues. The germline gives CDR1 MNHNY, CDR2 SVGAGI (reference sequence). In DNA form, the CDR3 reads TGTGCCAGCAGCCACCGGGACAGGAACACTGAAGCTTTCTTT. Translation: CASSHRDRNTEAFF.

The rearrangement links TRBV19 to TRBJ1-6; D ambiguous. This CDR3 comprises 15 residues. Germline V CDR1 and CDR2: LNHDA, SQIVND (reference sequence). Trimming shortened V by 3 bases and J by 8 bases, and 14 bases separated the two germline ends. This CDR3 reads CASSIGGGGDSPLHF. CDR3 bases: TGTGCCAGTAGTATTGGCGGAGGTGGGGATTCACCCCTCCACTTT.

V gene TRBV7-6 combines with J gene TRBJ1-1, with D maybe TRBD1 (5 bases). The CDR3 length is 16 residues. Germline assignment: CDR1 SGHVS and CDR2 FNYEAQ. The germline V and J ends were trimmed by 0 bases and 1 base, with 12 bases remaining between them. CDR3 nucleotide sequence: TGTGCCAGCAGCTTAGCCGGCGGCCAGGGGAACACTGAAGCTTTCTTT. The encoded protein is CASSLAGGQGNTEAFF. Full variable domain (outside the CDR3, taken from reference TRBV7-6 and TRBJ1-1): GAGVSQSPRYKVTKRGQDVALRCDPISGHVSLYWYRQALGQGPEFLTYFNYEAQQDKSGLPNDRFSAERPEGSISTLTIQRTEQRDSAMYRCASSLAGGQGNTEAFFGQGTRLTVV.

The gene calls are TRBV5-1 and TRBJ1-6; TRBD1 agrees at 7 bases. V lost 0 bases, J lost 6 bases, and 3 bases stayed unmatched. The germline CDR1 and CDR2 sequences are SGHRS and YFSETQ. The CDR3 sequence is 15 residues long. The CDR3 loop reads CASSLGQGVNSPLHF. The CDR3 DNA reads as TGCGCCAGCAGCTTGGGACAGGGAGTTAATTCACCCCTCCACTTT.

This sequence joins TRBV2 and TRBJ2-7; 8 bases line up with TRBD1. The germline V gene encodes CDR1 SNHLY and CDR2 FYNNEI. The length of the CDR3 is 14 residues. V dropped 10 bases and J dropped 7; count of bases not matched to a gene: 15. CDR3 protein: CATSDRGIISEQYF. For the CDR3, the DNA is TGTGCCACTTCTGACAGGGGTATTATTTCGGAGCAGTACTTC.